Listed below are T cell receptor beta chains from one sample, sequenced in a study of cytomegalovirus exposure and HLA in healthy donors. Generated by immunoSEQ multiplex PCR, the TCRdb table keeps only in-frame clones and is missing some. The sample has 90,000 to 100,000 clones, roughly a tenth seen once. The specimen was PBMCs. These receptors originate from a man aged 45-65 years in good health and CMV-seropositive. Each CDR3 is given with its conserved first and last residue. The D gene is left open where the match is weak. Clone size is stated in some rows and not others, as once, few, many or a class when expanded.

CASSETGSSNYGYTF	TGTGCCAGCAGTGAGACAGGGAGCAGCAACTATGGCTACACCTTC	NA	TRBV2	TRBJ1-2	TRBD1
CASSGAGTYNEQFF	TGTGCCAGCAGTGGCGCCGGGACCTACAATGAGCAGTTCTTC	few	TRBV25-1	TRBJ2-1	NA
CASSLSRSPLHF	TGTGCCAGCAGCTTGAGTCGTTCACCCCTCCACTTT	NA	TRBV7-9	TRBJ1-6	NA
CASSSTGANGYTF	TGTGCCAGCAGTTCCACAGGAGCGAATGGCTACACCTTC	few	TRBV7-9	TRBJ1-2	NA
CASSLDGADTDTQYF	TGCGCCAGCAGCTTGGATGGAGCGGACACAGATACGCAGTATTTT	few	TRBV5-1	TRBJ2-3	NA
CASSIGSAGANYGYTF	TGTGCCAGTAGTATTGGGTCCGCAGGGGCAAACTATGGCTACACCTTC	NA	TRBV19	TRBJ1-2	NA
CASSFAKGASSYNSPLHF	TGTGCCAGCAGTTTCGCCAAGGGGGCGAGCTCCTATAATTCACCCCTCCACTTT	few	TRBV28	TRBJ1-6	TRBD1
CASSRGDSIYF	TGTGCCAGCAGCCGGGGGGATTCCATATATTTT	NA	TRBV5-4	TRBJ1-3	NA
CAIRWGQGLYGYTF	TGTGCCATCAGGTGGGGACAGGGTCTCTATGGCTACACCTTC	few	TRBV10-3	TRBJ1-2	TRBD1
CASSLGLAGYTGELFF	TGTGCCAGCAGTTTAGGACTAGCGGGTTACACCGGGGAGCTGTTTTTT	NA	TRBV28	TRBJ2-2	TRBD2
CASSARQGNTEAFF	TGTGCCAGCAGCGCGAGACAGGGGAACACTGAAGCTTTCTTT	NA	TRBV7-9	TRBJ1-1	TRBD1
CASSQDRQGFGEKLFF	TGCGCCAGCAGCCAAGATCGACAGGGGTTTGGTGAAAAACTGTTTTTT	few	TRBV4-1	TRBJ1-4	TRBD1
CASSLRPGETQYF	TGTGCCAGCAGTTTGAGGCCGGGAGAGACCCAGTACTTC	NA	TRBV27	TRBJ2-5	NA
CASSLILAGVGEQFF	TGTGCCAGCAGTTTAATCCTAGCGGGAGTGGGTGAGCAGTTCTTC	NA	TRBV27	TRBJ2-1	TRBD2
CASSEDRRGTEAFF	TGCGCCAGCAGCGAGGACAGGAGGGGGACTGAAGCTTTCTTT	NA	TRBV5-1	TRBJ1-1	TRBD1
CAIRGSRTGNEQYF	TGTGCCATCAGAGGTTCGAGAACAGGGAACGAGCAGTACTTC	few	TRBV10-3	TRBJ2-7	NA
CASSSLSGADTYEQYF	TGTGCCAGCAGTTCACTAAGCGGCGCCGATACCTACGAGCAGTACTTC	NA	TRBV28	TRBJ2-7	NA
CASSLTGFGEQFF	TGCGCCAGCAGCCTAACAGGGTTTGGTGAGCAGTTCTTC	few	TRBV5-1	TRBJ2-1	NA
CASSPPGLGNYEQYF	TGTGCCAGTAGTCCACCGGGACTAGGTAACTACGAGCAGTACTTC	NA	TRBV19	TRBJ2-7	TRBD2
CASSPSRLGRLFGANVLTF	TGTGCCAGCAGCCCATCCAGGTTGGGTCGCCTCTTTGGGGCCAACGTCCTGACTTTC	NA	TRBV7-9	TRBJ2-6	NA
CASLAASYEQYF	TGTGCCAGCCTAGCGGCCTCCTACGAGCAGTACTTC	few	TRBV6-6	TRBJ2-7	TRBD2
CASSPGGYEQFF	TGTGCCAGCTCACCAGGGGGCTACGAGCAGTTCTTC	NA	TRBV18	TRBJ2-1	NA
CASSVGGLTYNEQFF	TGTGCCAGCAGCGTAGGGGGGCTCACCTACAATGAGCAGTTCTTC	few	TRBV9	TRBJ2-1	NA
CASSVGSGTGNEQFF	TGTGCCAGCAGCGTCGGGAGCGGGACCGGCAATGAGCAGTTCTTC	NA	TRBV9	TRBJ2-1	TRBD2
CAGSAGQGMDGYTF	TGCGCCGGCAGCGCAGGACAGGGAATGGATGGCTACACCTTC	NA	TRBV5-1	TRBJ1-2	TRBD1
CASTRGRTNEKLFF	TGTGCCAGCACTCGGGGGAGGACTAATGAAAAACTGTTTTTT	NA	TRBV6-6	TRBJ1-4	NA
CASSEALVAGGGTDTQYF	TGTGCCAGCAGTGAAGCCCTAGTGGCAGGGGGAGGAACAGATACGCAGTATTTT	few	TRBV6-1	TRBJ2-3	NA
CASSGTASNQPQHF	TGTGCCAGCTCCGGGACAGCTAGCAATCAGCCCCAGCATTTT	few	TRBV18	TRBJ1-5	TRBD1
CASSWGTGGYLAGYTF	TGTGCCAGCAGCTGGGGGACAGGGGGCTACCTTGCTGGCTACACCTTC	few	TRBV5-4	TRBJ1-2	TRBD1
CASSQGNRGTNVLTF	TGCGCCAGCAGCCAAGGGAACAGGGGGACCAACGTCCTGACTTTC	few	TRBV4-3	TRBJ2-6	TRBD1
CASSQISAGEDTQYF	TGTGCCAGCAGTCAAATTTCTGCGGGAGAGGATACGCAGTATTTT	few	TRBV25-1	TRBJ2-3	TRBD2
CASSPNSADSYEQYF	TGTGCCAGCAGTCCCAACTCTGCGGACTCCTACGAGCAGTACTTC	few	TRBV6-4	TRBJ2-7	NA
CASSQGGFSNQPQHF	TGCGCCAGCAGCCAAGGAGGGTTTAGCAATCAGCCCCAGCATTTT	NA	TRBV4-1	TRBJ1-5	NA
CASRGLARDEQYF	TGTGCCAGCAGGGGACTAGCCCGCGACGAGCAGTACTTC	few	TRBV27	TRBJ2-7	TRBD2
CASSGVLGRQNTEAFF	TGTGCCAGCAGTGGGGTTTTAGGCAGACAGAACACTGAAGCTTTCTTT	few	TRBV2	TRBJ1-1	NA
CASRWSGSTDTQYF	TGTGCCAGCAGGTGGAGCGGTAGCACAGATACGCAGTATTTT	NA	TRBV6-6	TRBJ2-3	NA
CASSLGGDMGGELFF	TGTGCCAGCAGTTTAGGCGGGGATATGGGCGGGGAGCTGTTTTTT	NA	TRBV28	TRBJ2-2	NA
CASSLAPRLSEQFF	TGTGCCAGCAGTCTAGCGCCCAGACTGAGTGAGCAGTTCTTC	NA	TRBV6-5	TRBJ2-1	NA
CASSQSGRAVEQYF	TGTGCCAGCAGCCAAAGCGGGAGGGCCGTCGAGCAGTACTTC	NA	TRBV7-2	TRBJ2-7	TRBD2
CASSLSRGFNSPLHF	TGTGCCAGCAGCTTAAGTCGGGGGTTTAATTCACCCCTCCACTTT	few	TRBV7-6	TRBJ1-6	NA
CASSLQGGTEAFF	TGTGCCAGCAGCTTACAGGGGGGCACTGAAGCTTTCTTT	NA	TRBV7-8	TRBJ1-1	TRBD1